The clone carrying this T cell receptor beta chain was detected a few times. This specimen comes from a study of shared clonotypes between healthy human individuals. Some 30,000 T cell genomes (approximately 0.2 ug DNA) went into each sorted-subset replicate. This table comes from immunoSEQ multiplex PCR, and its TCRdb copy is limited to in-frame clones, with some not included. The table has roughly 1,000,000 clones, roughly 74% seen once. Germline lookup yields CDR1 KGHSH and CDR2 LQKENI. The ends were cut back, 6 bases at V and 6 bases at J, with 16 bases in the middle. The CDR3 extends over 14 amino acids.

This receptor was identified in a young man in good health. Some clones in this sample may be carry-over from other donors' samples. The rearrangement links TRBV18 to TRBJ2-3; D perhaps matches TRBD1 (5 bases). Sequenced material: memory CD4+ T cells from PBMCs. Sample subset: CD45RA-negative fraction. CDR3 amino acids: CASSLLGAMDTQYF. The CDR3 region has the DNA TGTGCCAGCTCCCTGCTAGGGGCGATGGATACGCAGTATTTT.